These 31 T cell receptor beta chains originate from one sample sequenced in a study of shared clonotypes between healthy human individuals (TCRdb year 2020). Receptor amplification or capture employed the immunoSEQ multiplex PCR assay. TCRdb retrieved this table from immuneACCESS and kept in-frame rearrangements only. Not all clones are present; in checked studies, unresolved V genes account for under half, and no reason is known for the remainder. The sample table records approximately 2.5 million clones; 80% to 95% of these occur just once. Approximately 0.35% of the sample is held by the ten biggest clonotypes. Material: naive CD4+ T cells from PBMCs. The intended sense of this specimen's cell subset or site label: CD45RA+ positively selected. These receptors were collected from a man aged 18 to 35 in good health. Some clones in this sample may be carry-over from other donors' samples.

This CDR3 is CASSGLATAGELFF. Written as DNA, the CDR3 is TGTGCCAGCAGCGGGTTGGCGACGGCCGGGGAGCTGTTTTTT. The V and J genes are TRBV6-1 and TRBJ2-2; D is undetermined. The V gene's germline CDR1 is MNHNS and CDR2 SASEGT. V lost 6 bases to trimming and J lost 6 bases, with 14 bases between them. The CDR3 consists of 14 residues.

V is TRBV7-2 and J is TRBJ2-7, with D possibly being TRBD2 (5 bases). V gave up 2 bases and J gave up 0 bases, with 14 bases separating them. The germline gives CDR1 SGHTA, CDR2 FQGNSA. The CDR3 length is 16 residues. The CDR3 reads CASSLSVAGSSYEQYF. Here the CDR3 DNA reads TGTGCCAGCAGCTTAAGCGTGGCGGGCAGCTCCTACGAGCAGTACTTC.

In this sample, this clone turned up a few times. J is TRBJ1-1 and V is TRBV18, with no clear D. Per the germline V gene, CDR1 is KGHSH and CDR2 is LQKENI. Deletions cut 1 base from V and 3 bases from J, with 12 bases between. The CDR3 spans 15 residues. In DNA form, the CDR3 reads TGTGCCAGCTCACCACTAAGATTTGGAGACACTGAAGCTTTCTTT. This translates into CASSPLRFGDTEAFF.

This clone was recorded once. DNA for the CDR3: TGTGCCAGCAGCTTAGTCAGGGAAGGAACTGGAAACACCATATATTTT. Protein sequence: CASSLVREGTGNTIYF. This chain uses TRBV7-8 with TRBJ1-3, with a weak D call TRBD1 (5 bases). V lost 1 base and J lost 2, with 12 bases in between. Germline CDR1 and CDR2: SGHVS and FQNEAQ. This CDR3 is built from 16 residues.

The genes are TRBV14 and TRBJ1-1; TRBD1 aligns across 8 bases. V lost 4 bases and J lost 5; bases outside the gene matches: 9. Germline CDR1 reads SGHDN; CDR2 reads FVKESK. The CDR3 consists of 15 residues. This chain's CDR3 is CASSLGQGEGTEAFF. The CDR3, as DNA: TGTGCCAGCAGCCTCGGACAGGGCGAGGGGACTGAAGCTTTCTTT.

This rearrangement joins TRBV30 to TRBJ2-5; 9 bases are shared with TRBD2. V trimming: 2 bases; J trimming: 5 bases; junction bases outside the gene matches: 9. This CDR3 contains 15 residues. Germline V gives CDR1 GTSNPN, CDR2 SVGIG (reference sequence). The CDR3 coding sequence is TGTGCCTGGAGTCGTTTGCGGGAGGGTCCCGAGACCCAGTACTTC. Translated, it gives CAWSRLREGPETQYF.

The chain employs TRBV10-3 and TRBJ2-1; no definite D call. The CDR3 has 13 amino acids. Germline CDR1 and CDR2: ENHRY and SYGVKD. V was clipped by 7 bases and J by 6 bases, with 13 bases between them. CDR3 DNA sequence: TGTGCCATCAAGGCCCTACCCGGCAATGAGCAGTTCTTC. Amino acids: CAIKALPGNEQFF.

The chain carries TRBV15 and TRBJ2-1; a possible D gene is TRBD2 (5 bases). This CDR3 is built from 15 residues. Germline CDR1 is LNHNV and CDR2 is YYDKDF (reference sequence). V dropped 5 bases and J dropped 0 bases, with 11 bases sitting between them. The CDR3, as DNA: TGTGCCACCAGCCTGGACTCAAGCTCCTACAATGAGCAGTTCTTC. Translated, it gives CATSLDSSSYNEQFF.

The chain uses TRBV14 and TRBJ2-1; D may match TRBD1 or TRBD2 (6 bases each). Trimming cost V 4 bases and J 11 bases, with 15 bases left between them. Germline V gene data show CDR1 as SGHDN and CDR2 as FVKESK. The CDR3 covers 13 residues. As DNA, the CDR3 is TGTGCCAGCAGCCTCACGGGGGCAATCAAGCAGTTCTTC. Its protein is CASSLTGAIKQFF. The variable domain in full, completed from reference TRBV14 and TRBJ2-1, reads EAGVTQFPSHSVIEKGQTVTLRCDPISGHDNLYWYRRVMGKEIKFLLHFVKESKQDESGMPNNRFLAERTGGTYSTLKVQPAELEDSGVYFCASSLTGAIKQFFGPGTRLTVL.

This clone was counted once. The rearrangement links TRBV7-9 to TRBJ1-2; D gene uncertain. Germline V gene lookup returns CDR1 SEHNR and CDR2 FQNEAQ (reference sequence). V was pared by 7 bases and J by 8 bases, with 11 bases between. The CDR3 is 11 amino acids. The CDR3 is CASTPNEGYTF. In DNA form, the CDR3 reads TGTGCCAGCACCCCGAACGAAGGCTACACCTTC.

The rearrangement joins TRBV19 to TRBJ1-2; TRBD1 is a possible D gene (6 bases). The CDR3 has 11 residues. Germline-derived CDR1 and CDR2 are LNHDA and SQIVND (reference sequence). Trimming left V 8 bases short and J 6 bases short, with 10 bases between. This chain's CDR3 is CASQRDNGYTF. CDR3 in DNA: TGTGCCAGTCAGCGGGACAATGGCTACACCTTC.

The V gene is TRBV30, the J gene TRBJ1-2; TRBD1 matches 7 bases. V shed 5 bases and J 4 bases; nucleotides not matched to a gene: 7. The CDR3 loop spans 13 amino acids. The germline CDR1 and CDR2 sequences are GTSNPN and SVGIG (reference sequence). The CDR3 spells CAWAQGLGYGYTF. The CDR3 nucleotides are TGTGCCTGGGCACAGGGGCTCGGCTATGGCTACACCTTC.

The CDR3 nucleotides are TGCAGCGTTGCCTCCGGGACTAGCGGGAGGTTCTACGAGCAGTACTTC. This codes for CSVASGTSGRFYEQYF. The V call is TRBV29-1, the J call TRBJ2-7; the match to TRBD2 covers 15 bases. With 4 bases clipped from V and 3 bases from J, the junction kept 7 bases outside the gene matches. In germline, CDR1 is SQVTM, CDR2 ANQGSEA. The CDR3 covers 16 residues.

This clone was seen a single time. V gene TRBV11-2 combines with J gene TRBJ1-2, with D maybe TRBD1 (5 bases). The CDR3 consists of 17 residues. V was clipped by 5 bases and J by 3 bases, with 22 bases between them. The germline CDR1 and CDR2 sequences are SGHAT and FQNNGV. DNA of the CDR3: TGTGCCAGCAGCCCCCGCGACGGGGCGCGCAGGGACTATGGCTACACCTTC. This gives the protein CASSPRDGARRDYGYTF.

This chain connects TRBV16 to TRBJ2-2, with D perhaps assigned TRBD1 or TRBD2 (6 bases each). The CDR3 has 16 residues. Trimming removed 2 bases from V and 4 bases from J, with 14 bases in between. In germline, CDR1 is KGHSY, CDR2 FQNENV. The CDR3 loop reads CASSQTGASITGELFF. DNA for the CDR3: TGTGCCAGCAGCCAAACGGGGGCAAGTATCACCGGGGAGCTGTTTTTT.

The chain combines TRBV7-9 with TRBJ2-5; 8 nucleotides match TRBD1. V was pared by 6 bases and J by 1 base, with 10 bases of the junction left unmatched. The germline V gene has CDR1 SEHNR and CDR2 FQNEAQ (reference sequence). The CDR3 runs to 16 residues. CDR3 amino acids: CASRTRPGQGQETQYF. In nucleotides, the CDR3 is TGTGCCAGCAGAACCAGGCCTGGACAGGGCCAAGAGACCCAGTACTTC.

This chain uses TRBV7-2 with TRBJ1-1; 7 positions match TRBD1. The CDR3 sequence is 14 residues long. Per germline, CDR1 SGHTA and CDR2 FQGNSA. Trimming cost V 3 bases and J 2 bases; bases outside gene matches: 3. The CDR3 nucleotides read TGTGCCAGCAGCTTCAGGGGGGGTAACACTGAAGCTTTCTTT. Translation: CASSFRGGNTEAFF. Together with reference TRBV7-2 and TRBJ1-1, the CDR3 gives the full variable domain: GAGVSQSPSNKVTEKGKDVELRCDPISGHTALYWYRQSLGQGLEFLIYFQGNSAPDKSGLPSDRFSAERTGGSVSTLTIQRTQQEDSAVYLCASSFRGGNTEAFFGQGTRLTVV.

The chain is built from TRBV2 and TRBJ2-1; 8 positions agree with TRBD1. CDR1 is SNHLY and CDR2 is FYNNEI in the germline V gene. CDR3 length equals 14 residues. The V and J ends lost 6 bases and 6 bases, in that order; junction bases with no gene match: 7. CDR3 nucleotides: TGTGCCAGCAGCTTGGACAGGGTGGGCAATGAGCAGTTCTTC. This translates into CASSLDRVGNEQFF.

V usage is TRBV21-1 and J usage is TRBJ2-3. TRBV21-1 is a known pseudogene. This CDR3 region has 13 residues. CDR3 loop: CASYKESTDTQYF. For the CDR3, the DNA is TGTGCCAGCTACAAAGAGTCCACAGATACGCAGTATTTT.

The J gene is TRBJ2-7, the V gene TRBV29-1; 9 bases fit TRBD2. The CDR3 consists of 13 residues. V gave up 6 bases and J gave up 5 bases; unmatched junction bases: 8. Germline loops: CDR1 SQVTM, CDR2 ANQGSEA. This chain's CDR3 is CSVPGTSFDEQYF. CDR3 nucleotide sequence: TGCAGCGTCCCAGGGACTAGCTTCGACGAGCAGTACTTC.

V gene TRBV5-1 combines with J gene TRBJ1-2; 8 bases align to TRBD1. Germline V CDR1 and CDR2: SGHRS, YFSETQ. V lost 6 bases, J lost 2 bases, and 6 bases stayed unmatched. The CDR3 spans 14 residues. The CDR3, as DNA: TGCGCCAGCAACAAAGACAGGGGAAACTATGGCTACACCTTC. Amino acid sequence: CASNKDRGNYGYTF.

The chain links TRBV5-1 to TRBJ2-5; TRBD2 agrees at 10 bases. V lost 7 bases to trimming and J lost 5 bases; unmatched junction nucleotides: 11. The CDR3 sequence is 15 residues long. Germline values: CDR1 SGHRS, CDR2 YFSETQ. The CDR3 spells CASFSLAGDGETQYF. As DNA, the CDR3 is TGCGCCAGCTTTTCGCTAGCGGGAGATGGGGAGACCCAGTACTTC. Full variable domain (outside the CDR3, taken from reference TRBV5-1 and TRBJ2-5): KAGVTQTPRYLIKTRGQQVTLSCSPISGHRSVSWYQQTPGQGLQFLFEYFSETQRNKGNFPGRFSGRQFSNSRSEMNVSTLELGDSALYLCASFSLAGDGETQYFGPGTRLLVL.

As regards this clone: Other DNA sequences within the sample encode an identical CDR3. The rearrangement uses TRBV7-2 and TRBJ2-7; TRBD2 is a possible D gene (6 bases). V lost 2 bases, J lost 0 bases, and 8 bases lay in between. The CDR3 is 14 residues long. The germline V gene encodes CDR1 SGHTA and CDR2 FQGNSA. The CDR3 sequence is CASSLTGSSYEQYF. In DNA, the CDR3 is TGTGCCAGCAGCTTAACCGGGAGCTCCTACGAGCAGTACTTC.

The gene calls are TRBV28 and TRBJ1-1; TRBD1 matches at 11 bases. Germline V gene lookup returns CDR1 MDHEN and CDR2 SYDVKM. V lost 6 bases, J lost 0 bases, and 9 bases stayed unmatched. CDR3 length: 17 amino acids. The CDR3 reads CASSQSGQGAVNTEAFF. CDR3 nucleotides: TGTGCCAGCAGCCAGAGTGGACAGGGGGCGGTGAACACTGAAGCTTTCTTT.

The gene calls are TRBV10-3 and TRBJ2-3; unclear D gene. V lost 0 bases to trimming and J lost 8 bases, with 21 bases between them. Germline values: CDR1 ENHRY, CDR2 SYGVKD. This CDR3 region has 17 residues. The CDR3 reads CAISESGVLTGTVTQYF. CDR3 in DNA: TGTGCCATCAGTGAGTCTGGGGTCTTAACGGGCACGGTTACGCAGTATTTT.

This rearrangement joins TRBV27 to TRBJ2-6; no clear D. Germline CDR1 and CDR2: MNHEY and SMNVEV (reference sequence). The CDR3 length is 15 residues. V shed 2 bases and J shed 0 bases, with 5 bases lying between them. The CDR3: CASSLADSGANVLTF. The CDR3 DNA reads TGTGCCAGCAGTTTAGCAGACTCTGGGGCCAACGTCCTGACTTTC.

The chain joins TRBV23-1 to TRBJ1-2; 9 positions agree with TRBD1. TRBV23-1 is an ORF, with its function uncertain. CDR3 length: 18 amino acids. V lost 6 bases to trimming and J lost 4 bases; unmatched junction nucleotides: 18. This CDR3 reads CASSQVQQGATGCYGYTF. CDR3 sequence (DNA): TGCGCCAGCAGCCAGGTACAACAGGGGGCCACGGGCTGCTATGGCTACACCTTC.

This chain joins TRBV11-2 and TRBJ2-4; D possibly corresponds to TRBD1 (6 bases). Germline assignment: CDR1 SGHAT and CDR2 FQNNGV. Trimming shortened V by 4 bases and J by 3 bases, and 7 bases separated the two germline ends. The CDR3 totals 13 residues. The CDR3 bases are TGTGCCAGCAGCTGGACAGACAAAAACATTCAGTACTTC. This gives the protein CASSWTDKNIQYF.

The chain joins TRBV5-1 to TRBJ2-3; D may be TRBD1 (6 bases). Germline values: CDR1 SGHRS, CDR2 YFSETQ. The V and J ends lost 4 bases and 7 bases respectively, with 22 bases between them. The CDR3 loop spans 16 amino acids. The CDR3 protein is CASSPQASSGANTQYF. The DNA of the CDR3 is TGCGCCAGCAGCCCCCAAGCTTCCTCAGGGGCAAATACGCAGTATTTT.

V gene TRBV25-1 combines with J gene TRBJ2-5; TRBD1 matches at 8 bases. V was pared by 6 bases and J by 3 bases, with 9 bases of the junction left unmatched. From germline, CDR1 is MGHDK and CDR2 SYGVNS. The length of the CDR3 is 15 residues. CDR3 sequence reads: CASRRMAGGKETQYF. The CDR3 region has the DNA TGTGCCAGCAGGAGGATGGCAGGGGGCAAAGAGACCCAGTACTTC.

For this clone: Other DNA sequences of this sample code for an identical CDR3. The chain is built from TRBV7-3 and TRBJ2-1; D is undetermined. This CDR3 region has 13 residues. Germline loops: CDR1 SGHTA, CDR2 FQGTGA. V shed 2 bases and J shed 5 bases, with 7 bases lying between them. The CDR3: CASSLSRNNEQFF. The DNA of the CDR3 is TGTGCCAGCAGCTTATCTCGGAACAATGAGCAGTTCTTC.